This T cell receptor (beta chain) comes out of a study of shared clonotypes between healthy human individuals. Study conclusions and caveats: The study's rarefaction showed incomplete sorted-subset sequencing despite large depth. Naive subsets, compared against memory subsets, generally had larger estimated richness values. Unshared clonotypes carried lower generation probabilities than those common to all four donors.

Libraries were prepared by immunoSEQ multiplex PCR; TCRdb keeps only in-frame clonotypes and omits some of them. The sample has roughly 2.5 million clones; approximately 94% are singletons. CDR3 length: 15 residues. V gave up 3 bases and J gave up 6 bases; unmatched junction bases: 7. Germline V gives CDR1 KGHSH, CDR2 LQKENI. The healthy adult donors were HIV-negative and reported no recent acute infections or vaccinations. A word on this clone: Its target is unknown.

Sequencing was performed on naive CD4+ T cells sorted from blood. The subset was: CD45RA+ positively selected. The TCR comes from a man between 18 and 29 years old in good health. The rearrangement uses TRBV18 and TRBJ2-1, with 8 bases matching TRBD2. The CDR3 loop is CASSPGLDYANEQFF. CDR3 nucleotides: TGTGCCAGCTCACCGGGACTAGATTATGCCAATGAGCAGTTCTTC.